This T cell receptor beta chain was retrieved from a study of CD8 T cells in Susac syndrome. Across the whole study: There were over 5 sequenced Susac syndrome patients with active disease and under ten in remission. At the time of blood draw, patients with Susac syndrome were therapy-naive, receiving corticosteroids, or receiving intravenous immunoglobulin alone.

The CDR3 runs 15 residues. With V trimmed by 6 bases and J by 6 bases, 8 bases remained unmatched. CDR1 and CDR2 from the germline V gene are LNHDA and SQIVND (reference sequence). Bulk CD8+ and CD4+ cells came from magnetic negative isolation; CD8+ TEMRA by FACS. Roughly 0.45 to 1 ug RNA was reverse transcribed with random hexamers. In TCRdb, the immunoSEQ multiplex PCR reads were re-called with MiXCR into one record per CDR3 protein. Here the sample spans roughly 250,000 distinct CDR3 sequences, 90% to 96% being singletons. Source material: CD4+ T cells from PBMCs. The origin of this receptor is a human donor with Susac syndrome. The chain is built from TRBV19 and TRBJ2-4; the match to TRBD1 covers 10 bases. CDR3 region: CASSVRQGARNIQYF. In DNA, the CDR3 is TGTGCCAGTAGCGTACGACAGGGGGCGAGAAACATTCAGTACTTC.